These 28 T cell receptor beta chains share one sample of origin, sequenced in a study of regulatory T cells in long-lasting Graves disease. Libraries of TCR beta came from iRepertoire HTBI primers plus Arm-PCR of CDR3 regions. MiXCR, run by TCRdb on the multiplex PCR reads, gives a single entry per CDR3 protein. The sample yields roughly 700,000 distinct CDR3 sequences, about 30% seen once. Time point described: persistent/refractory GD, antithyroid drugs over 5 years with positive TRAb. TCR sequences were obtained from RNA taken from PBMCs. Sequencing was performed on peripheral blood mononuclear cells (PBMCs), taken when the disease was refractory, from a patient treated with antithyroid drugs. These receptors were collected from a female donor with Graves disease.

The V gene is TRBV11-2, the J gene TRBJ1-1; the D gene is possibly TRBD1 (6 bases). Germline V gives CDR1 SGHAT, CDR2 FQNNGV. V lost 0 bases and J 3 bases, leaving 11 bases between the germline ends. The CDR3 has 15 residues. This CDR3 is CASSLDRGVYTEAFF. The CDR3, as DNA: TGTGCCAGCAGCTTAGATAGGGGGGTGTACACTGAAGCTTTCTTT.

The chain couples TRBV29-1 to TRBJ1-5, with TRBD1 identical over 9 bases. With V trimmed by 6 bases and J by 7 bases, 7 bases remained unmatched. The CDR3 is made up of 13 amino acids. Germline V lookup: CDR1 SQVTM, CDR2 ANQGSEA. CDR3: CSVDTGGEQPQHF. CDR3 in DNA: TGCAGCGTCGATACAGGGGGCGAACAGCCCCAGCATTTT.

This clonotype was seen once. The gene calls are TRBV25-1 and TRBJ1-1; D call uncertain. The CDR3 consists of 15 residues. Germline V gene data show CDR1 as MGHDK and CDR2 as SYGVNS. V shed 5 bases and J shed 1 base, with 14 bases lying between them. The chain's CDR3 is CASSPTFPRNTEAFF. Written as DNA, the CDR3 is TGTGCCAGCAGTCCGACTTTCCCCAGGAACACTGAAGCTTTCTTT.

This chain links TRBV30 with TRBJ1-2, with D maybe TRBD1 (6 bases). V was clipped by 3 bases and J by 7 bases, with 33 bases between them. Germline V gene lookup returns CDR1 GTSNPN and CDR2 SVGIG (reference sequence). This CDR3 has 19 residues. CDR3 residues: CAWSPGGIFDVGGSSGYTF. DNA of the CDR3: TGTGCCTGGAGCCCAGGAGGAATATTCGACGTTGGGGGCTCCTCTGGCTACACCTTC.

The chain recombines TRBV3-1 with TRBJ2-5, with D possibly TRBD2 on 6 matching bases. The germline gives CDR1 LGHDT, CDR2 YNNKEL (reference sequence). The CDR3 spans 15 residues. V lost 3 bases to trimming and J lost 4 bases, with 15 bases between them. The CDR3 DNA sequence: TGTGCCAGCAGCCAGGTAGCGGAGAGGGGAGAGACCCAGTACTTC. Its translation: CASSQVAERGETQYF.

The V and J genes are TRBV29-1 and TRBJ2-7; D unresolved. From germline, CDR1 is SQVTM and CDR2 ANQGSEA. The CDR3 has 13 amino acids. V was pared by 2 bases and J by 4 bases, with 12 bases between. The CDR3: CSVEWAGFYEQYF. CDR3 nucleotide sequence: TGCAGCGTTGAATGGGCAGGCTTTTACGAGCAGTACTTC.

The rearrangement joins TRBV30 to TRBJ1-1; D ambiguous. CDR1 is GTSNPN, CDR2 SVGIG, per germline (reference sequence). The CDR3 sequence is 14 residues long. V was clipped by 0 bases and J by 1 base, with 9 bases between them. CDR3: CAWSVRARNTEAFF. In nucleotides, the CDR3 is TGTGCCTGGAGTGTAAGGGCCAGGAACACTGAAGCTTTCTTT.

The chain is built from TRBV7-9 and TRBJ2-7; TRBD2 matches 7 bases. Unmatched junction bases numbered 1, after V lost 5 bases and J lost 9 bases. This CDR3 is built from 10 residues. Germline lookup yields CDR1 SEHNR and CDR2 FQNEAQ (reference sequence). CDR3 nucleotides: TGTGCCAGCAGCCGGGAGGCGCAGTACTTC. Protein: CASSREAQYF.

The gene calls are TRBV29-1 and TRBJ2-7; 10 nucleotides match TRBD1. Germline V CDR1 and CDR2: SQVTM, ANQGSEA. The CDR3 consists of 14 residues. V was pared by 7 bases and J by 2 bases, with 8 bases of the junction left unmatched. The CDR3 sequence is CSAAGTGVTYEQYF. The CDR3 nucleotides read TGCAGCGCCGCCGGGACAGGGGTTACCTACGAGCAGTACTTC.

The V and J genes are TRBV28 and TRBJ1-3; D not resolved. This CDR3 has 15 amino acids. The V end was cut by 3 bases, the J end by 0 bases, with 9 bases between. CDR1 and CDR2 from the germline V gene are MDHEN and SYDVKM. The DNA of the CDR3 is TGTGCCAGCAGTTTTGCTGTCATCTCTGGAAACACCATATATTTT. It translates to CASSFAVISGNTIYF.

The CDR3 is CAWSPLTPSTTEAFF. CDR3 DNA: TGTGCCTGGAGCCCCCTAACACCCTCAACCACTGAAGCTTTCTTT. This chain connects TRBV30 to TRBJ1-1; D is undetermined. V was shortened by 3 bases and J by 4 bases, with 18 bases between the two germline ends. Germline V gene lookup returns CDR1 GTSNPN and CDR2 SVGIG (reference sequence). The CDR3 is 15 amino acids.

There are a few counts of this clonotype. The chain couples TRBV28 to TRBJ1-5; 7 nucleotides line up with TRBD1. The CDR3 contains 14 residues. Germline loops: CDR1 MDHEN, CDR2 SYDVKM. Trimming at V came to 7 bases and at J to 7 bases, leaving 10 bases not matched to a gene. CDR3 amino acids: CASTQPGGGQPQHF. The CDR3 nucleotides are TGTGCCAGCACCCAACCAGGAGGGGGCCAGCCCCAGCATTTT.

This clonotype has a handful of counts. This chain links TRBV25-1 with TRBJ1-4, with D perhaps matching TRBD1 (5 bases). The CDR3 totals 13 residues. The V gene's germline CDR1 is MGHDK and CDR2 SYGVNS. Trimming pared 6 bases from V and 8 bases from J, leaving 13 bases between. CDR3 DNA: TGTGCCAGCAGAGGCCCAGGGAGAGAAAAACTGTTTTTT. This codes for CASRGPGREKLFF.

The rearrangement joins TRBV11-2 to TRBJ2-7, with D possibly being TRBD1 (6 bases). V lost 5 bases to trimming and J lost 7 bases, with 18 bases between them. This CDR3 comprises 14 residues. Germline-derived CDR1 and CDR2 are SGHAT and FQNNGV. CDR3 loop: CASSPRPQGGEQYF. The CDR3 coding sequence is TGTGCCAGCAGCCCCCGGCCACAGGGCGGTGAGCAGTACTTC. Complete variable domain (other parts from reference TRBV11-2 and TRBJ2-7): EAGVAQSPRYKIIEKRQSVAFWCNPISGHATLYWYQQILGQGPKLLIQFQNNGVVDDSQLPKDRFSAERLKGVDSTLKIQPAKLEDSAVYLCASSPRPQGGEQYFGPGTRLTVT.

The chain carries TRBV29-1 and TRBJ1-1, with D tentatively TRBD1 (5 bases). V lost 4 bases, J lost 5 bases, and 20 bases lay in between. The germline V gene has CDR1 SQVTM and CDR2 ANQGSEA. This CDR3 comprises 15 residues. CDR3 sequence (DNA): TGCAGCGTTGCTTATTTGGGGGACCTCAGGACTGAAGCTTTCTTT. Translation gives CSVAYLGDLRTEAFF.

The chain recombines TRBV9 with TRBJ2-5; D may be TRBD1 (6 bases). Trimming cost V 0 bases and J 3 bases, with 15 bases left between them. The CDR3 is 16 residues long. Per the germline V gene, CDR1 is SGDLS and CDR2 is YYNGEE. The CDR3 nucleotides read TGTGCCAGCAGCGTAGATGTGGGGGCGGGCAAAGAGACCCAGTACTTC. Amino acids: CASSVDVGAGKETQYF. Drawing the rest from reference TRBV9 and TRBJ2-5, the complete variable domain is DSGVTQTPKHLITATGQRVTLRCSPRSGDLSVYWYQQSLDQGLQFLIQYYNGEERAKGNILERFSAQQFPDLHSELNLSSLELGDSALYFCASSVDVGAGKETQYFGPGTRLLVL.

This clonotype was counted a few times. J is TRBJ2-2 and V is TRBV6-1; 7 bases agree with TRBD1. CDR1 is MNHNS, CDR2 SASEGT, per germline. The CDR3 extends over 15 amino acids. J gave up 3 bases and V 11 bases, and 12 bases lay outside the gene matches. The CDR3 DNA sequence: TGTGCCGCCCCCCCACAGGGGCTCTACACCGGGGAGCTGTTTTTT. Protein: CAAPPQGLYTGELFF.

This clonotype has more than one count but fewer than ten. The V gene is TRBV29-1, the J gene TRBJ1-3, with 10 bases fitting TRBD1. There are 14 residues in the CDR3. Trimming cost V 7 bases and J 2 bases; bases outside gene matches: 5. The germline V gene has CDR1 SQVTM and CDR2 ANQGSEA. CDR3 in amino acids: CSGDRGLTGNTIYF. The CDR3 region has the DNA TGCAGCGGTGACAGGGGGCTGACTGGAAACACCATATATTTT.

This chain joins TRBV12-3 or TRBV12-4 and TRBJ1-1; 9 positions match TRBD1. With 5 bases clipped from V and 4 bases from J, the junction kept 14 bases outside the gene matches. The CDR3 loop spans 17 amino acids. The CDR3 loop reads CASSNPGQGLFGTEAFF. Here the CDR3 DNA reads TGTGCCAGCAGTAACCCCGGACAGGGGTTGTTCGGCACTGAAGCTTTCTTT.

This clonotype occurred many times. CDR3 protein: CASSLGQGISNQPQHF. The CDR3 DNA sequence: TGTGCCAGCAGTTTAGGACAGGGGATAAGCAATCAGCCCCAGCATTTT. The gene calls are TRBV28 and TRBJ1-5; TRBD1 matches at 9 bases. The CDR3 is 16 residues long. V lost 2 bases, J lost 1 base, and 3 bases stayed unmatched. The germline gives CDR1 MDHEN, CDR2 SYDVKM.

Details on this clonotype: The CDR3 carries no conserved terminal phenylalanine or tryptophan, so it likely arises from a read error. The CDR3 region is CASSIGGSSSYEQYL. The CDR3 DNA follows: TGTGCCAGTAGTATTGGGGGCTCGAGCTCCTACGAGCAGTACCTC. This chain links TRBV19 with TRBJ2-7; a possible D gene is TRBD1 (6 bases). Germline V gene data show CDR1 as LNHDA and CDR2 as SQIVND (reference sequence). V dropped 3 bases and J dropped 0 bases, with 12 bases sitting between them. The CDR3 sequence is 15 residues long.

The table lists this clonotype with a few counts. This rearrangement joins TRBV7-9 to TRBJ2-7; no clear D gene. The length of the CDR3 is 13 residues. Germline loops: CDR1 SEHNR, CDR2 FQNEAQ (reference sequence). V was cut by 1 base and J by 7 bases, with 11 bases left in between. The CDR3 coding sequence is TGTGCCAGCAGCTTAGGTTACCAAGAGGAGCAGTACTTC. Residues: CASSLGYQEEQYF.

This chain links TRBV4-2 with TRBJ2-2; 7 positions match TRBD1. The CDR3 is 16 amino acids. Germline loops: CDR1 LGHNA, CDR2 YNFKEQ. Trimming at V came to 4 bases and at J to 6 bases, leaving 11 bases not matched to a gene. The CDR3 coding sequence is TGTGCCAGCAGCCCTACGACAGGGTCCCAGCCCGGGGAGCTGTTTTTT. Translating gives CASSPTTGSQPGELFF.

In its sample, this clonotype was seen a few times. The chain employs TRBV2 and TRBJ1-6; 8 bases agree with TRBD1. CDR3 length: 17 amino acids. J lost 7 bases, V lost 6 bases, and 14 bases had no gene match. Germline assignment: CDR1 SNHLY and CDR2 FYNNEI. The CDR3 protein is CASRGSISAGGNSPLHF. The CDR3 DNA reads TGTGCCAGCAGGGGATCTATTTCAGCAGGGGGCAATTCACCCCTCCACTTT.

Only a few counts were recorded for this clonotype. The J gene is TRBJ2-1, the V gene TRBV2, with 10 positions matching TRBD2. The germline gives CDR1 SNHLY, CDR2 FYNNEI. Trimming cost V 8 bases and J 8 bases; bases outside gene matches: 15. There are 16 residues in the CDR3. The CDR3 loop is CASRSIAAGGPDEQFF. The CDR3 region has the DNA TGTGCCAGCCGCAGCATAGCAGCGGGAGGGCCTGATGAGCAGTTCTTC.

This chain connects TRBV6-1 to TRBJ1-1, with 7 bases aligning to TRBD1. Looked up from germline, CDR1 is MNHNS and CDR2 is SASEGT. V shed 5 bases, J shed 7 bases, and the junction held 7 bases outside the gene matches. The CDR3 is 13 residues long. The CDR3 protein is CASSRDREDEAFF. The CDR3 nucleotides read TGTGCCAGCAGTCGCGACAGGGAGGATGAAGCTTTCTTT.

CDR3 sequence (DNA): TGTGCCAGCAGCTTCGAGAACTCCTACGAGCAGTACTTC. Its protein product is CASSFENSYEQYF. This chain connects TRBV7-3 to TRBJ2-7; no reliable D call. The CDR3 is made up of 13 amino acids. Trimming took off 3 bases at V and 0 bases at J, with 6 bases between the two ends. The germline V gene has CDR1 SGHTA and CDR2 FQGTGA.

The chain joins TRBV27 to TRBJ1-6; D ambiguous. V shed 1 base and J shed 2 bases, with 9 bases lying between them. Per germline, CDR1 MNHEY and CDR2 SMNVEV (reference sequence). The CDR3 has 16 residues. The CDR3 region has the DNA TGTGCCAGCAGTTTATTGGGGTCCCCCTATAATTCACCCCTCCACTTT. It yields the protein CASSLLGSPYNSPLHF.